Below are 26 T cell receptor beta chains sequenced from a single sample in a study of tumor-infiltrating lymphocytes in primary liver carcinoma. Unsorted whole blood supplied the blood RNA, and germline DNA was isolated too. Synthesis of TCR beta cDNA was carried out from 500 ng total RNA with a constant-region primer. For TCR beta, libraries were produced by three nested multiplex PCR rounds using slightly modified ARM-PCR. Each of the first two PCR rounds ran approximately 9 cycles with TRBV1-TRBV30 forward and C-beta reverse primers. MiXCR, applied by TCRdb to the multiplex PCR reads, yields one record per CDR3 protein. The sample holds more than 150,000 distinct CDR3 sequences, 60% seen once. Sequencing was done on a sample of peripheral blood. The receptors stem from a man aged 40-50 years with primary liver carcinoma and hepatitis B virus infection.

Details on this clonotype: Just one base apart from a much larger clone, this may be a read error. The gene calls are TRBV29-1 and TRBJ2-1; 10 nucleotides align to TRBD2. The germline CDR1 and CDR2 sequences are SQVTM and ANQGSEA. The CDR3 length is 13 residues. The CDR3 DNA is TGCAGAGTTCCTCTAGCGGGAGTCGGTGAGCAGTTCTTC. Protein sequence: CRVPLAGVGEQFF.

Concerning this clonotype itself: Since a much larger clone is just one base distant, this may be a read error. This chain uses TRBV11-3 with TRBJ2-7; D is unresolved. This CDR3 has 13 amino acids. CDR1 SGHNT and CDR2 YENEEA come from the germline V gene. V was pared by 2 bases and J by 9 bases, with 14 bases between. The CDR3 loop is CASSLTSDHGQYF. CDR3 DNA: TGTGCCAGCAGCTTAACCTCGGACCACGGGCAGTACTTC. Based on the CDR3 plus reference TRBV11-3 and TRBJ2-7, the full variable domain is EAGVVQSPRYKIIEKKQPVAFWCNPISGHNTLYWYLQNLGQGPELLIRYENEEAVDDSQLPKDRFSAERLKGVDSTLKIQPAELGDSAVYLCASSLTSDHGQYFGPGTRLTVT.

This clonotype was seen a single time. The chain links TRBV29-1 to TRBJ1-1; no clear D gene. CDR3 length: 11 amino acids. The germline gives CDR1 SQVTM, CDR2 ANQGSEA. Trimming took off 5 bases at V and 4 bases at J, with 8 bases between the two ends. CDR3 sequence reads: CSVWQSTEAFF. In DNA, the CDR3 is TGCAGCGTTTGGCAGAGCACTGAAGCTTTCTTT.

The rearrangement joins TRBV29-1 to TRBJ2-5; D might be TRBD2 (6 bases). The CDR3 has 13 amino acids. The ends were cut back, 3 bases at V and 5 bases at J, with 13 bases in the middle. Germline V lookup: CDR1 SQVTM, CDR2 ANQGSEA. CDR3 nucleotide sequence: TGCAGCGTTGAGGCTGGGGCGGGGGAGACCCAGTACTTC. Translated, it gives CSVEAGAGETQYF.

Remarks on this clonotype: The CDR3 does not close with the conserved phenylalanine or tryptophan, likely indicating a read error. J is TRBJ2-7 and V is TRBV28; D is perhaps TRBD2 (6 bases). The germline V and J ends were trimmed by 6 bases and 7 bases, with 22 bases remaining between them. The CDR3 runs 15 residues. Germline V CDR1 and CDR2: MDHEN, SYDVKM. The chain's CDR3 is CASSQTAGYPGEQYL. CDR3 DNA sequence: TGTGCCAGCAGCCAAACGGCGGGGTATCCGGGAGAGCAGTACTTA.

With regard to this clonotype: A much larger clonotype is one base distant, so this may be a read error. The rearrangement links TRBV5-1 to TRBJ1-1; tentatively, D is TRBD1 (5 bases). The CDR3 covers 13 residues. CDR1 SGHRS and CDR2 YFSETQ come from the germline V gene. The CDR3: CACSPGPGAEAFF. The DNA of the CDR3 is TGCGCCTGCAGCCCGGGACCGGGAGCTGAAGCTTTCTTT.

The chain couples TRBV29-1 to TRBJ2-3; D might be TRBD2 (6 bases). V lost 0 bases and J lost 4, with 14 bases in between. Germline CDR1 SQVTM, CDR2 ANQGSEA. The CDR3 spans 15 residues. As DNA, the CDR3 is TGCAGCGTTGAAGAAGGAAGGACTACGGCAGATACGCAGTATTTT. It codes for CSVEEGRTTADTQYF.

V and J are TRBV21-1 and TRBJ2-1; TRBD1, the table's D call, was not compared with the DNA. TRBV21-1 is noted as a pseudogene. The CDR3 runs to 17 residues. The DNA of the CDR3 is TGTGCCAGCAGCGCGGGGGCGGGGACTCCACCCTACAATGAGCAGTTCTTC. It is translated as CASSAGAGTPPYNEQFF.

This chain joins TRBV7-9 and TRBJ1-5; 8 bases map to TRBD1. This CDR3 has 13 amino acids. Per the germline V gene, CDR1 is SEHNR and CDR2 is FQNEAQ (reference sequence). With V trimmed by 6 bases and J by 7 bases, 5 bases remained unmatched. This CDR3 is CASSGQGGQPQHF. The CDR3 bases are TGTGCCAGCAGTGGACAGGGAGGACAGCCCCAGCATTTT.

This clonotype has just a few counts. This chain links TRBV10-3 with TRBJ2-2; possibly TRBD2 for D (5 bases). The CDR3 contains 15 residues. Germline V gene data show CDR1 as ENHRY and CDR2 as SYGVKD. V was clipped by 8 bases and J by 7 bases, with 20 bases between them. The CDR3 spells CAIGPAAPRSGELFF. For the CDR3, the DNA is TGTGCCATCGGCCCAGCGGCGCCGAGGAGCGGGGAGCTGTTTTTT.

With respect to this clonotype: A much larger clonotype is one base distant, so this may be a read error. The chain carries TRBV6-6 and TRBJ2-1; the D is unclear. The length of the CDR3 is 13 residues. Germline V gene data show CDR1 as MNHNY and CDR2 as SVGAGI (reference sequence). Trimming stripped 1 base from V and 6 bases from J, with 7 bases between. CDR3 amino acids: CASSYLVGNEQFF. CDR3 sequence (DNA): TGTGCCAGCAGTTACTTAGTGGGCAATGAGCAGTTCTTC.

About this clonotype: The junction departs from germline at one end; a sequencing error may be responsible. The CDR3: CSIGPGTRTGELFF. CDR3 DNA: TGCAGCATTGGCCCCGGGACCCGGACCGGGGAGCTGTTTTTC. This chain joins TRBV29-1 and TRBJ2-2; D may match TRBD1 or TRBD2 (5 bases each). The germline CDR1 and CDR2 sequences are SQVTM and ANQGSEA. CDR3 size: 14 residues.

This clonotype was detected once. The V gene is TRBV14, the J gene TRBJ2-1; 10 positions match TRBD1. The junction had 12 bases not matched to a gene; V was cut back by 3 bases and J by 10 bases. CDR1 is SGHDN, CDR2 FVKESK, per germline. CDR3 length equals 16 residues. The CDR3 spells CASSQHGDRGWKEQFF. CDR3 DNA sequence: TGTGCCAGCAGCCAGCATGGGGACAGGGGATGGAAAGAGCAGTTCTTC.

Remarks on this clonotype: Given a much more abundant clone one base away, this may be a read error. The rearrangement joins TRBV12-3 or TRBV12-4 to TRBJ2-2; no firm D call. Trimming took off 6 bases at V and 4 bases at J, with 12 bases between the two ends. The CDR3 length is 14 residues. CDR3 amino acids: CASSRQGPTGELFF. CDR3 coding DNA: TGTGCCAGCAGCCGACAAGGACCCACCGGGGAGCTGTTTTTT.

The table lists this clonotype with a few counts. The chain uses TRBV12-3 or TRBV12-4 and TRBJ2-7; D unclear. This CDR3 spans 13 amino acids. V lost 1 base and J 4 bases, leaving 8 bases between the germline ends. The CDR3 reads CASSLGVGYEQYF. Here the CDR3 DNA reads TGTGCCAGCAGTTTAGGCGTCGGGTACGAGCAGTACTTC.

About this clonotype itself: Germline is not matched at one junction end, which may reflect a read error. The chain has TRBV6-5 and TRBJ2-3; D remains unclear. This CDR3 is 15 amino acids long. Germline lookup yields CDR1 MNHEY and CDR2 SVGAGI. Here the CDR3 reads CASNYSRHLTDTQYF. CDR3 coding DNA: TGTGCCAGCAATTACTCTCGACACCTCACAGATACGCAGTATTTT.

This clonotype was picked up many times. The chain recombines TRBV11-2 with TRBJ2-7; D is tentatively TRBD1 or TRBD2 (5 bases each). Germline CDR1 reads SGHAT; CDR2 reads FQNNGV. This CDR3 has 12 amino acids. Trimming removed 5 bases at V and 7 bases at J, with 12 bases between. CDR3 coding DNA: TGTGCCAGCAGCCCCCCGAGGGGTGAGCAGTACTTC. Its protein product is CASSPPRGEQYF.

This clonotype came up a few times. This rearrangement joins TRBV7-8 to TRBJ2-7; no definite D call. Germline CDR1 and CDR2: SGHVS and FQNEAQ. The V end was cut by 2 bases, the J end by 0 bases, with 8 bases between. There are 14 residues in the CDR3. CDR3: CASSLNSLSYEQYF. CDR3 sequence (DNA): TGTGCCAGCAGCTTAAACAGCCTCTCCTACGAGCAGTACTTC.

The chain couples TRBV7-9 to TRBJ2-5; D gene ambiguous. From germline, CDR1 is SEHNR and CDR2 FQNEAQ (reference sequence). The CDR3 totals 13 residues. Trimming cost V 3 bases and J 3 bases, with 8 bases left between them. The CDR3 DNA follows: TGTGCCAGCAGCTTGGGGTTTGAAGAGACCCAGTACTTC. Its translation: CASSLGFEETQYF.

The rearrangement links TRBV28 to TRBJ2-7, with D perhaps matching TRBD2 (6 bases). Germline V gene lookup returns CDR1 MDHEN and CDR2 SYDVKM. V was cut by 3 bases and J by 2 bases, with 14 bases left in between. CDR3 size: 15 residues. The CDR3 nucleotides are TGTGCCAGCAGTTTTCTCCGCGGGATCGCCTACGAGCAGTACTTC. Its protein product is CASSFLRGIAYEQYF.

V and J are TRBV29-1 and TRBJ2-6; D may match TRBD1 or TRBD2 (6 bases each). V shed 4 bases and J shed 0 bases, with 10 bases lying between them. The CDR3 loop spans 15 amino acids. CDR1 and CDR2 from the germline V gene are SQVTM and ANQGSEA. The chain's CDR3 is CSVGEDSSGANVLTF. The CDR3, as DNA: TGCAGCGTTGGGGAGGACAGCTCTGGGGCCAACGTCCTGACTTTC.

This clonotype appeared once. The rearrangement uses TRBV6-6 and TRBJ2-1; D may be TRBD2 (7 bases). This CDR3 is 16 amino acids long. Trimming cost V 0 bases and J 2 bases, with 11 bases left between them. The germline V gene encodes CDR1 MNHNY and CDR2 SVGAGI (reference sequence). The CDR3 loop is CASSYSGGAPYNEQFF. The CDR3 DNA is TGTGCCAGCAGTTACTCGGGGGGGGCCCCCTACAATGAGCAGTTCTTC.

This chain connects TRBV12-3 or TRBV12-4 to TRBJ2-6; 7 bases map to TRBD2. CDR3 length equals 15 residues. Unmatched junction bases numbered 9, after V lost 4 bases and J lost 9 bases. The CDR3 protein is CASSWDLGRVNVLTF. The DNA of the CDR3 is TGTGCCAGCAGTTGGGACTTGGGGAGGGTCAACGTCCTGACTTTC.

On this clonotype itself: This may be a read error: a much more frequent sequence differs by one nucleotide. This rearrangement joins TRBV29-1 to TRBJ1-3; D might be TRBD1 (5 bases). The CDR3 totals 14 residues. Trimming took off 4 bases at V and 1 base at J, with 11 bases between the two ends. Germline V lookup: CDR1 SQVTM, CDR2 ANQGSEA. The CDR3 DNA follows: TGCAGCGTTGTGACGCGGGGGTCTGGAAACACCATATATTTT. Translation: CSVVTRGSGNTIYF.

J is TRBJ1-1 and V is TRBV7-9; D remains unclear. CDR1 is SEHNR and CDR2 is FQNEAQ in the germline V gene (reference sequence). V was clipped by 5 bases and J by 1 base, with 5 bases between them. This CDR3 spans 12 amino acids. This CDR3 is CASSRQNTEAFF. The CDR3 region has the DNA TGTGCCAGCAGCCGGCAGAACACTGAAGCTTTCTTT.

In its sample, this clonotype was seen a few times. The rearrangement joins TRBV5-5 to TRBJ2-1; 10 bases align to TRBD2. In germline, CDR1 is SGHKS, CDR2 YYEKEE (reference sequence). The CDR3 runs to 16 residues. V was clipped by 2 bases and J by 2 bases; unmatched bases: 4. The CDR3 DNA follows: TGTGCCAGCAGCTTAGGACTAGCGGCCACCTACAATGAGCAGTTCTTC. It translates to CASSLGLAATYNEQFF. The full variable domain, with the rest looked up from reference TRBV5-5 and TRBJ2-1, is DAGVTQSPTHLIKTRGQQVTLRCSPISGHKSVSWYQQVLGQGPQFIFQYYEKEERGRGNFPDRFSARQFPNYSSELNVNALLLGDSALYLCASSLGLAATYNEQFFGPGTRLTVL.